This passage covers 17 T cell receptor beta chains from one sample sequenced in a study of cytomegalovirus exposure and HLA in healthy donors. Researchers ran the PCR with 60 Vbeta and 13 Jbeta primers. Assay: immunoSEQ multiplex PCR; the TCRdb copy retains only in-frame clones and omits some. The data show more than 100,000 clones, 78% seen once. Sequences were obtained from PBMCs. The receptors were gathered from a woman under 40 in good health and CMV-seropositive.

J is TRBJ2-1 and V is TRBV7-6; 15 bases are shared with TRBD2. This CDR3 contains 21 residues. V shed 1 base, J shed 4 bases, and the junction held 14 bases outside the gene matches. CDR1 is SGHVS, CDR2 FNYEAQ, per germline. The CDR3 sequence: CASSLEGRGLAGGRGYNEQFF. In DNA form, the CDR3 reads TGTGCCAGCAGCTTAGAGGGAAGGGGACTAGCGGGGGGCCGAGGGTACAATGAGCAGTTCTTC.

This chain uses TRBV7-9 with TRBJ2-1, with a possible D match to TRBD2 (6 bases). This CDR3 comprises 17 residues. Germline assignment: CDR1 SEHNR and CDR2 FQNEAQ (reference sequence). With 4 bases removed from V and 1 base from J, the gap between germline ends came to 17 bases. This CDR3 reads CASSSPTSRDSYNEQFF. The CDR3, as DNA: TGTGCCAGCAGCTCACCAACTAGCCGCGATTCCTACAATGAGCAGTTCTTC. Complete variable domain (other parts from reference TRBV7-9 and TRBJ2-1): DTGVSQNPRHKITKRGQNVTFRCDPISEHNRLYWYRQTLGQGPEFLTYFQNEAQLEKSRLLSDRFSAERPKGSFSTLEIQRTEQGDSAMYLCASSSPTSRDSYNEQFFGPGTRLTVL.

The J gene is TRBJ2-7, the V gene TRBV27; D uncertain. V shed 2 bases and J shed 0 bases, with 5 bases lying between them. The CDR3 runs 13 residues. Per germline, CDR1 MNHEY and CDR2 SMNVEV (reference sequence). CDR3 loop: CASSLRDSYEQYF. The CDR3 DNA reads TGTGCCAGCAGTTTACGCGACTCCTACGAGCAGTACTTC.

The chain is built from TRBV7-8 and TRBJ2-1; D possibly corresponds to TRBD2 (5 bases). Germline CDR1 is SGHVS and CDR2 is FQNEAQ. Trimming removed 2 bases from V and 8 bases from J, with 13 bases in between. The CDR3 runs to 14 residues. CDR3 amino acids: CASSLWVGSYEQFF. As DNA, the CDR3 is TGTGCCAGCAGCTTATGGGTGGGGAGCTATGAGCAGTTCTTC.

A remark on this clone: The germline gene is not matched at one end of the junction; a read error may be the cause. Other nucleotide sequences in the sample specify the same CDR3. This chain uses TRBV7-3 with TRBJ2-6; 8 bases are shared with TRBD1. CDR1 SGHTA and CDR2 FQGTGA come from the germline V gene. The CDR3 runs 18 residues. CDR3 loop: CASSLFAGGAEGANVLTF. The CDR3 DNA is TGCGCCAGCAGCTTATTTGCAGGGGGCGCGGAAGGGGCCAACGTCCTGACTTTC.

V usage is TRBV18 and J usage is TRBJ1-2; maybe TRBD1 (6 bases). Trimming stripped 5 bases from V and 5 bases from J, with 15 bases between. Per the germline V gene, CDR1 is KGHSH and CDR2 is LQKENI. The CDR3 contains 14 residues. The CDR3 reads CASSTGGGAYGYTF. CDR3 nucleotide sequence: TGTGCCAGCTCAACCGGGGGGGGCGCATATGGCTACACCTTC. The full variable domain, completed using reference TRBV18 and TRBJ1-2, is NAGVMQNPRHLVRRRGQEARLRCSPMKGHSHVYWYRQLPEEGLKFMVYLQKENIIDESGMPKERFSAEFPKEGPSILRIQQVVRGDSAAYFCASSTGGGAYGYTFGSGTRLTVV.

This clone was detected a few times. The chain uses TRBV4-2 and TRBJ2-3, with 14 bases identical to TRBD2. In germline, CDR1 is LGHNA, CDR2 YNFKEQ. CDR3 size: 17 residues. V gave up 0 bases and J gave up 4 bases; unmatched junction bases: 3. The CDR3 DNA is TGTGCCAGCAGCCAAGAGGGACTAGCGGGGGTGGCAGATACGCAGTATTTT. Translation: CASSQEGLAGVADTQYF.

J is TRBJ2-2 and V is TRBV4-1; 11 nucleotides line up with TRBD2. This CDR3 is built from 16 residues. CDR1 is MGHRA, CDR2 YSYEKL, per germline. With V trimmed by 2 bases and J by 3 bases, 2 bases remained unmatched. The CDR3, as DNA: TGCGCCAGCAGCCAAAAACTAGCGGGGGACACCGGGGAGCTGTTTTTT. It is translated as CASSQKLAGDTGELFF.

The chain combines TRBV5-1 with TRBJ2-7; tentatively, D is TRBD2 (6 bases). The V gene's germline CDR1 is SGHRS and CDR2 YFSETQ. V was clipped by 3 bases and J by 0 bases, with 10 bases between them. This CDR3 has 14 amino acids. The CDR3 sequence: CASSWGDGSYEQYF. The CDR3 coding sequence is TGCGCCAGCAGCTGGGGGGACGGCTCCTACGAGCAGTACTTC.

The chain links TRBV11-1 to TRBJ2-7; 7 bases fit TRBD2. The CDR3 is made up of 15 amino acids. From germline, CDR1 is SGHAT and CDR2 FQDESV (reference sequence). J gave up 3 bases and V 10 bases, and 15 bases lay outside the gene matches. CDR3 residues: CATPQDGGIYYEQYF. Written as DNA, the CDR3 is TGTGCCACCCCCCAGGACGGGGGGATTTACTACGAGCAGTACTTC.

For the CDR3, the DNA is TGTGCCAGCAGCACCTTAGCTAGCGGGGGGACTACCTACAATGAGCAGTTCTTC. This encodes CASSTLASGGTTYNEQFF. J is TRBJ2-1 and V is TRBV28; 11 positions match TRBD2. The CDR3 is made up of 18 amino acids. CDR1 and CDR2 (germline): MDHEN, SYDVKM. V gave up 6 bases and J gave up 2 bases; unmatched junction bases: 12.

The chain is built from TRBV5-4 and TRBJ2-5; D is possibly TRBD1 (6 bases). V dropped 3 bases and J dropped 3 bases, with 12 bases sitting between them. CDR1 and CDR2 (germline): SGHNT, YYREEE (reference sequence). This CDR3 is 14 amino acids long. The CDR3 loop is CASSYTGKEETQYF. CDR3 in DNA: TGTGCCAGCAGCTATACAGGGAAGGAAGAGACCCAGTACTTC.

The chain joins TRBV29-1 to TRBJ2-7; tentatively, D is TRBD2 (6 bases). CDR1 is SQVTM and CDR2 is ANQGSEA in the germline V gene. V was clipped by 4 bases and J by 4 bases, with 11 bases between them. The CDR3 runs 12 residues. As DNA, the CDR3 is TGCAGCGTTGCCGGGGCGGGGTACGAGCAGTACTTC. Protein: CSVAGAGYEQYF.

This clone was seen a handful of times. This rearrangement joins TRBV4-2 to TRBJ1-2; no reliable D call. The V and J ends lost 3 bases and 2 bases respectively, with 10 bases between them. From germline, CDR1 is LGHNA and CDR2 YNFKEQ. The CDR3 runs 14 residues. The CDR3 DNA follows: TGTGCCAGCAGCCACACACAGAGCAACTATGGCTACACCTTC. Encoded protein: CASSHTQSNYGYTF.

The gene calls are TRBV7-2 and TRBJ1-2; a possible D gene is TRBD1 (5 bases). Germline CDR1 and CDR2: SGHTA and FQGNSA. The CDR3 is made up of 17 amino acids. Trimming cost V 5 bases and J 0 bases, with 19 bases left between them. The chain's CDR3 is CASSVDRGTLANYGYTF. For the CDR3, the DNA is TGTGCCAGCAGCGTCGATAGGGGAACCCTAGCTAACTATGGCTACACCTTC.

This clone was picked up one time. This chain links TRBV9 with TRBJ2-7; possible D gene TRBD1, 6 bases. The CDR3 runs 15 residues. V lost 3 bases to trimming and J lost 0 bases, with 13 bases between them. CDR1 SGDLS and CDR2 YYNGEE come from the germline V gene. The CDR3 DNA reads as TGTGCCAGCAGCGCCCGGGACACAAGCTCCTACGAGCAGTACTTC. Translating it yields CASSARDTSSYEQYF.

The genes are TRBV30 and TRBJ2-1; 7 nucleotides align to TRBD2. Per the germline V gene, CDR1 is GTSNPN and CDR2 is SVGIG (reference sequence). V lost 0 bases to trimming and J lost 3 bases; unmatched junction nucleotides: 5. The CDR3 covers 15 residues. DNA for the CDR3: TGTGCCTGGAGTGTATTCAGCGGGGTCTACAATGAGCAGTTCTTC. As protein: CAWSVFSGVYNEQFF. The entire variable domain, with the rest obtained from reference TRBV30 and TRBJ2-1, is as follows: SQTIHQWPATLVQPVGSPLSLECTVEGTSNPNLYWYRQAAGRGLQLLFYSVGIGQISSEVPQNLSASRPQDRQFILSSKKLLLSDSGFYLCAWSVFSGVYNEQFFGPGTRLTVL.